Listed below are T cell receptor beta chains from one sample, sequenced in a study of cytomegalovirus exposure and HLA in healthy donors. Sequencing used immunoSEQ multiplex PCR; TCRdb keeps in-frame clones, though not all of them. The sample contains about 120,000 clones, 79% of which appear only once. The material sequenced was PBMCs. The receptor source for this set is a man in his thirties or forties in good health and CMV-seropositive. CDR3s include the opening cysteine and the closing phenylalanine or tryptophan. A D gene is named only where the DNA matches it firmly. Some rows mark clone size as missing; the rest say once, few, many or name a class of expanded clone.

V gene: TRBV18
J gene: TRBJ1-2
clone size: -
D gene: TRBD1
CDR3 protein: CASSLGQGSYGYTF
CDR3 DNA: TGTGCCAGCTCACTCGGACAGGGATCCTATGGCTACACCTTC

V gene: TRBV4-1
J gene: TRBJ1-1
clone size: -
D gene: TRBD1
CDR3 protein: CASSPWTGASNTEAFF
CDR3 DNA: TGCGCCAGCAGCCCCTGGACAGGGGCCTCGAACACTGAAGCTTTCTTT

V gene: TRBV4-2
J gene: TRBJ2-7
clone size: -
D gene: TRBD2
CDR3 protein: CASSQVGGDTGSVQYF
CDR3 DNA: TGTGCCAGCAGCCAAGTTGGGGGGGATACTGGTTCAGTGCAGTACTTC

V gene: TRBV7-3
J gene: TRBJ1-1
clone size: -
D gene: TRBD1
CDR3 protein: CASSPQGQLNTEAFF
CDR3 DNA: TGTGCCAGCAGCCCGCAGGGACAGCTGAATACTGAAGCTTTCTTT

V gene: TRBV13
J gene: TRBJ2-5
clone size: -
D gene: -
CDR3 protein: CASSLGEAEQYF
CDR3 DNA: TGTGCCAGCAGCTTAGGAGAAGCGGAGCAGTACTTC

V gene: TRBV6-5
J gene: TRBJ2-7
clone size: -
D gene: TRBD2
CDR3 protein: CASSYSSGVRSYEQYF
CDR3 DNA: TGTGCCAGCAGTTACTCTAGCGGGGTACGCTCCTACGAGCAGTACTTC

V gene: TRBV7-3
J gene: TRBJ1-1
clone size: once
D gene: -
CDR3 protein: CASSLTGGVSTEAFF
CDR3 DNA: TGTGCCAGCAGCTTAACGGGAGGGGTCTCCACTGAAGCTTTCTTT

V gene: TRBV30
J gene: TRBJ2-1
clone size: once
D gene: -
CDR3 protein: CAWSPGNEQFF
CDR3 DNA: TGTGCCTGGAGTCCCGGGAATGAGCAGTTCTTC

V gene: TRBV5-6
J gene: TRBJ1-6
clone size: -
D gene: -
CDR3 protein: CASSSAPLQGRPLHF
CDR3 DNA: TGTGCCAGCAGCTCCGCACCTTTACAGGGCCGACCCCTCCACTTT

V gene: TRBV11-3
J gene: TRBJ2-5
clone size: -
D gene: TRBD2
CDR3 protein: CASSLVAGGIQETQYF
CDR3 DNA: TGTGCCAGCAGCTTAGTAGCGGGGGGCATCCAAGAGACCCAGTACTTC

V gene: TRBV7-2
J gene: TRBJ1-4
clone size: -
D gene: -
CDR3 protein: CASSLTYRPYYEKLFF
CDR3 DNA: TGTGCCAGCAGCTTAACATACAGGCCGTACTATGAAAAACTGTTTTTT

V gene: TRBV5-6
J gene: TRBJ1-1
clone size: once
D gene: -
CDR3 protein: CASSYDRRNTEAFF
CDR3 DNA: TGTGCCAGCAGCTACGACAGGAGGAACACTGAAGCTTTCTTT

V gene: TRBV5-1
J gene: TRBJ2-1
clone size: few
D gene: TRBD2
CDR3 protein: CASSSTSGGYNEQFF
CDR3 DNA: TGCGCCAGCAGCTCGACTAGCGGGGGGTACAATGAGCAGTTCTTC

V gene: TRBV29-1
J gene: TRBJ2-6
clone size: -
D gene: -
CDR3 protein: CSAGGQGSGANGLTF
CDR3 DNA: TGCAGCGCGGGAGGACAGGGAAGTGGGGCCAACGGCCTGACTTTC

V gene: TRBV5-6
J gene: TRBJ1-6
clone size: few
D gene: -
CDR3 protein: CASSLPGPLSPLHF
CDR3 DNA: TGTGCCAGCAGCTTACCGGGTCCTCTTTCACCCCTCCACTTT

V gene: TRBV4-3
J gene: TRBJ2-1
clone size: -
D gene: TRBD2
CDR3 protein: CASSQGVRGGMNEQFF
CDR3 DNA: TGCGCCAGCAGCCAAGGGGTACGGGGGGGCATGAATGAGCAGTTCTTC

V gene: TRBV2
J gene: TRBJ1-5
clone size: -
D gene: -
CDR3 protein: CASSGEHNQPQHF
CDR3 DNA: TGTGCCAGCAGCGGAGAGCACAATCAGCCCCAGCATTTT

V gene: TRBV5-4
J gene: TRBJ2-5
clone size: once
D gene: -
CDR3 protein: CASSLTLQETQYF
CDR3 DNA: TGTGCCAGCAGCTTGACATTACAAGAGACCCAGTACTTC

V gene: TRBV5-1
J gene: TRBJ1-2
clone size: -
D gene: -
CDR3 protein: CASSLAEIYGYTF
CDR3 DNA: TGCGCCAGCAGCTTGGCCGAGATCTATGGCTACACCTTC

V gene: TRBV7-2
J gene: TRBJ1-2
clone size: -
D gene: -
CDR3 protein: CASSLVGGGHRNGYTF
CDR3 DNA: TGTGCCAGCAGCTTAGTAGGGGGTGGACACCGGAATGGCTACACCTTC

V gene: TRBV5-1
J gene: TRBJ1-2
clone size: few
D gene: -
CDR3 protein: CASSLDSTNYGYTF
CDR3 DNA: TGCGCCAGCAGCTTAGACAGTACTAACTATGGCTACACCTTC

V gene: TRBV4-3
J gene: TRBJ2-5
clone size: few
D gene: -
CDR3 protein: CASSPGGLVVLGTQYF
CDR3 DNA: TGCGCCAGCAGCCCAGGGGGACTAGTCGTTTTGGGGACCCAGTACTTC

V gene: TRBV6-6
J gene: TRBJ1-1
clone size: -
D gene: -
CDR3 protein: CASSYLGGLNTEAFF
CDR3 DNA: TGTGCCAGCAGTTACTTGGGGGGGCTGAACACTGAAGCTTTCTTT

V gene: TRBV4-1
J gene: TRBJ2-5
clone size: once
D gene: TRBD1
CDR3 protein: CASSPRTGQETQYF
CDR3 DNA: TGCGCCAGCAGCCCTAGGACAGGACAAGAGACCCAGTACTTC

V gene: TRBV28
J gene: TRBJ2-5
clone size: -
D gene: -
CDR3 protein: CASSEGETQYF
CDR3 DNA: TGTGCCAGCTCCGAGGGAGAGACCCAGTACTTC

V gene: TRBV18
J gene: TRBJ2-7
clone size: -
D gene: TRBD1
CDR3 protein: CASSPQGAVYEQYF
CDR3 DNA: TGTGCCAGCTCACCACAGGGGGCCGTCTACGAGCAGTACTTC

V gene: TRBV12-2
J gene: TRBJ1-5
clone size: -
D gene: -
CDR3 protein: CASRLDGKQGLNQPQHF
CDR3 DNA: TGTGCAAGTCGCTTAGACGGGAAACAGGGTCTAAATCAGCCCCAGCATTTT

V gene: TRBV27
J gene: TRBJ2-7
clone size: -
D gene: TRBD1
CDR3 protein: CARKLIRDRGIYEQYF
CDR3 DNA: TGTGCCAGGAAACTCATCCGGGACAGGGGTATCTACGAGCAGTACTTC

V gene: TRBV2
J gene: TRBJ2-7
clone size: -
D gene: TRBD1
CDR3 protein: CAVRRDRVTYEQYF
CDR3 DNA: TGTGCCGTACGCCGGGACAGGGTTACCTACGAGCAGTACTTC

V gene: TRBV10-3
J gene: TRBJ2-1
clone size: few
D gene: TRBD2
CDR3 protein: CAISEPTGLAGGGYNEQFF
CDR3 DNA: TGTGCCATCAGTGAGCCGACGGGACTAGCGGGGGGGGGCTACAATGAGCAGTTCTTC

V gene: TRBV7-2
J gene: TRBJ2-7
clone size: -
D gene: -
CDR3 protein: CASSPSRAVTYEQYF
CDR3 DNA: TGTGCCAGCAGCCCCTCGAGAGCGGTTACCTACGAGCAGTACTTC

V gene: TRBV27
J gene: TRBJ2-7
clone size: -
D gene: TRBD2
CDR3 protein: CASSFGTSGTYEQYF
CDR3 DNA: TGTGCCAGCAGTTTCGGGACTAGCGGGACCTACGAGCAGTACTTC

V gene: TRBV4-3
J gene: TRBJ2-1
clone size: few
D gene: TRBD2
CDR3 protein: CASSQRLAGGSSYNEQFF
CDR3 DNA: TGCGCCAGCAGCCAAAGACTAGCGGGAGGGAGCTCCTACAATGAGCAGTTCTTC

V gene: TRBV7-2
J gene: TRBJ1-1
clone size: once
D gene: -
CDR3 protein: CASSEASGRGINTEAFF
CDR3 DNA: TGTGCCAGCAGCGAAGCGTCGGGACGGGGGATTAACACTGAAGCTTTCTTT

V gene: TRBV18
J gene: TRBJ1-4
clone size: -
D gene: TRBD1
CDR3 protein: CASSPDRVEKLFF
CDR3 DNA: TGTGCCAGCTCACCGGACAGGGTTGAAAAACTGTTTTTT

V gene: TRBV7-3
J gene: TRBJ2-3
clone size: few
D gene: TRBD2
CDR3 protein: CASSDGGLAGYDTQYF
CDR3 DNA: TGTGCCAGCAGCGACGGGGGTCTAGCGGGTTACGATACGCAGTATTTT

V gene: TRBV2
J gene: TRBJ1-4
clone size: -
D gene: -
CDR3 protein: CASSYRVATNEKLFF
CDR3 DNA: TGTGCCAGCAGTTACAGGGTCGCAACTAATGAAAAACTGTTTTTT

V gene: TRBV10-3
J gene: TRBJ2-1
clone size: -
D gene: TRBD2
CDR3 protein: CAISESSGRSLGGGEQFF
CDR3 DNA: TGTGCCATCAGTGAGTCCAGCGGGAGGTCTTTAGGAGGGGGTGAGCAGTTCTTC